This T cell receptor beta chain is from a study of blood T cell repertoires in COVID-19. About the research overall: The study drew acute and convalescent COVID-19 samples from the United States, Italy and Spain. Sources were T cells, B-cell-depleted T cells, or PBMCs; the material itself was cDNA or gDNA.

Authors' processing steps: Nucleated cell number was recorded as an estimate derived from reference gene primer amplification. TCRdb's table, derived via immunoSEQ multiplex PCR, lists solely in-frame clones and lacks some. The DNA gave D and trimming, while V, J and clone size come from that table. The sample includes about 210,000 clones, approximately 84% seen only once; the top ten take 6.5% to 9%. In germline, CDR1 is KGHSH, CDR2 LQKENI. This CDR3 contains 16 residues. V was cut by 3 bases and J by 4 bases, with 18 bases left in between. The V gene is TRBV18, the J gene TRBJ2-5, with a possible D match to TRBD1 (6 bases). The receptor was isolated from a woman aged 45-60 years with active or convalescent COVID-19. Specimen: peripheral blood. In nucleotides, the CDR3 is TGTGCCAGCTCACCTGCCACCGGGACATTAAGAGAGACCCAGTACTTC. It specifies CASSPATGTLRETQYF.